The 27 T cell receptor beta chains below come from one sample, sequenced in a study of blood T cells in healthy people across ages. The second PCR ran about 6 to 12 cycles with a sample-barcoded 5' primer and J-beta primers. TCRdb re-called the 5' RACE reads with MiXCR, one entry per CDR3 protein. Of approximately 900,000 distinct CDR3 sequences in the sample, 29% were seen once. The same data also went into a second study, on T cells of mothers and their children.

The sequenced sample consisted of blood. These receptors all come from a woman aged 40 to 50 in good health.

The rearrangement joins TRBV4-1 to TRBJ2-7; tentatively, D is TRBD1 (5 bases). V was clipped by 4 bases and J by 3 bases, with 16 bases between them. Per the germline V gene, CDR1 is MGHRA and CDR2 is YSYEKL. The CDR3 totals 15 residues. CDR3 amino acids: CASSPSPQAVYEQYV. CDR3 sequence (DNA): TGCGCCAGCAGCCCGTCCCCACAGGCCGTCTACGAGCAGTACGTC.

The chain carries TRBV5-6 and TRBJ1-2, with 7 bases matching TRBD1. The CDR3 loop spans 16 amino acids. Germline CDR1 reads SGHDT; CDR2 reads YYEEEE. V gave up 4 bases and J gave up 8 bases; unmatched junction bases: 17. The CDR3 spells CASSQDRRSLSDGYTF. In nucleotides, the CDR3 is TGTGCCAGCAGCCAGGACAGGCGATCCCTCTCGGACGGCTACACCTTC.

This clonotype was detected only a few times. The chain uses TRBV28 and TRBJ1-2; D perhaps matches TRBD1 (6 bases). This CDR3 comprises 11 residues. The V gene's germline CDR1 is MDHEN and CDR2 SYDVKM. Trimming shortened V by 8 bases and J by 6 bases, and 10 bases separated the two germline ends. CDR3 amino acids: CASGDIHGYTF. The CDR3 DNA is TGTGCCAGCGGGGACATCCATGGCTACACCTTC.

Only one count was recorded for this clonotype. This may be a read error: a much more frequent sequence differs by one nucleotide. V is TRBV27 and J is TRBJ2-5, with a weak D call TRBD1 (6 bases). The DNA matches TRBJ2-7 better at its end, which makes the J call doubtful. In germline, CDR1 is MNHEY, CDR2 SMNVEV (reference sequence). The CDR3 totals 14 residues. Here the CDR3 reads CASRWTVGIYEQYF. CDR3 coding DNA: TGTGCCAGCAGGTGGACAGTTGGTATCTACGAGCAGTACTTC.

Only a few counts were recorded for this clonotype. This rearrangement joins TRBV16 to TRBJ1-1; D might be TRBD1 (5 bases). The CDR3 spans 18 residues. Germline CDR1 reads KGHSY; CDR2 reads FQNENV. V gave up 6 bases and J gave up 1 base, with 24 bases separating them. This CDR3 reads CASSRSPGRDRGNTEAFF. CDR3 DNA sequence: TGTGCCAGCAGTCGAAGCCCCGGCCGGGACCGGGGGAACACTGAAGCTTTCTTT.

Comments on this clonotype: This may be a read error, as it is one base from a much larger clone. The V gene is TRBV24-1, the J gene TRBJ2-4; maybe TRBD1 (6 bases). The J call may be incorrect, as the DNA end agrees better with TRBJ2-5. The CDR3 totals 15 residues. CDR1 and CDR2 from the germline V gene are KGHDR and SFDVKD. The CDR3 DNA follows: TGTGTCACCAGTGATCCGCGGACAGAGGGGGAGACCCAGTACTTC. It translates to CVTSDPRTEGETQYF.

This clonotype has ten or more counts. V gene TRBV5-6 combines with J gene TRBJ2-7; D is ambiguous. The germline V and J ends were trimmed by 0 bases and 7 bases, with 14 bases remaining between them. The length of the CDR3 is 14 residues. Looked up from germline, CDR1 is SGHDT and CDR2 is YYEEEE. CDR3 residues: CASSLEGYLREQYF. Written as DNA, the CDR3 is TGTGCCAGCAGCTTGGAAGGGTACCTACGGGAGCAGTACTTC. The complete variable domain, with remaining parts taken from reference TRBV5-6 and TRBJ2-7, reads DAGVTQSPTHLIKTRGQQVTLRCSPKSGHDTVSWYQQALGQGPQFIFQYYEEEERQRGNFPDRFSGHQFPNYSSELNVNALLLGDSALYLCASSLEGYLREQYFGPGTRLTVT.

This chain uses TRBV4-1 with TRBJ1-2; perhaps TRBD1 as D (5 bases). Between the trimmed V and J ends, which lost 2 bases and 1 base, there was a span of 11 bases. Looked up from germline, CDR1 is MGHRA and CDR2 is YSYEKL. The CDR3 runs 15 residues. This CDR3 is CASSQRGVDNYGYTF. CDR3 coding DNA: TGCGCCAGCAGCCAAAGGGGCGTCGATAACTATGGCTACACCTTC.

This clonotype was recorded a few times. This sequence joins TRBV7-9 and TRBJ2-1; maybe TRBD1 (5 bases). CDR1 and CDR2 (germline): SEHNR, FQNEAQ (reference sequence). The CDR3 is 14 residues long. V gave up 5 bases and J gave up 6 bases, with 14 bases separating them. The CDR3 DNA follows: TGTGCCAGCAGCCAGATTTTGACAGTCAATGAGCAGTTCTTC. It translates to CASSQILTVNEQFF.

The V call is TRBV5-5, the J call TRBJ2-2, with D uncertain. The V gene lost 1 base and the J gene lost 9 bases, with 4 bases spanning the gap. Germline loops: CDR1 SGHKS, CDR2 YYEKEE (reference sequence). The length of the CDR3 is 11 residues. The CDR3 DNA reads TGTGCCAGCAGCTTGTTAAGGGAGCTGTTTTTT. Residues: CASSLLRELFF.

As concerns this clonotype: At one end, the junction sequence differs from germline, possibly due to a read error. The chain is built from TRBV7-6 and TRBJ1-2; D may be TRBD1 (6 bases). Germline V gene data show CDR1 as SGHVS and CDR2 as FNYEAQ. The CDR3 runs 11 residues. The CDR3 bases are TGTGCCGGCAGTCCAGGGGACGGCTACACCTTC. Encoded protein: CAGSPGDGYTF.

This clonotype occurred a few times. The CDR3 reads CASSQERGGADTQYF. CDR3 nucleotides: TGCGCCAGCAGCCAAGAAAGGGGGGGGGCAGATACGCAGTATTTT. V is TRBV4-1 and J is TRBJ2-3; D perhaps matches TRBD2 (7 bases). Deletions cut 0 bases from V and 4 bases from J, with 11 bases between. Germline CDR1 MGHRA, CDR2 YSYEKL. This CDR3 is 15 amino acids long.

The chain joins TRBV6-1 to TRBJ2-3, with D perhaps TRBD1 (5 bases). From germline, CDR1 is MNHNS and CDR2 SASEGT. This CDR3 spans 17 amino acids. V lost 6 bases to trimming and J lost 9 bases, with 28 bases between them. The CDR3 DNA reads TGTGCCAGCAGAGCAGACAGTCAAGCAACCGTTCGTTCGACGCAGTATTTT. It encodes CASRADSQATVRSTQYF.

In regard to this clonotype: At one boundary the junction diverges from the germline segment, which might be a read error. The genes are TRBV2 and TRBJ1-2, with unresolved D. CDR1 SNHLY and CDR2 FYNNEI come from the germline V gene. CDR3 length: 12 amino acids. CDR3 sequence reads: CASSLRAQGSTF. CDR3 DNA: TGTGCCAGCAGTTTGAGGGCGCAAGGCTCCACCTTC.

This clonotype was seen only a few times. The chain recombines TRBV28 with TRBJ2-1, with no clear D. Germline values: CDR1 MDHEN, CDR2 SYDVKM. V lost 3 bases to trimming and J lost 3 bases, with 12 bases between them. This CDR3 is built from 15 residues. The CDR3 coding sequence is TGTGCCAGCAGTTTTTCAGCGTCCCTCTACAATGAGCAGTTCTTC. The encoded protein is CASSFSASLYNEQFF.

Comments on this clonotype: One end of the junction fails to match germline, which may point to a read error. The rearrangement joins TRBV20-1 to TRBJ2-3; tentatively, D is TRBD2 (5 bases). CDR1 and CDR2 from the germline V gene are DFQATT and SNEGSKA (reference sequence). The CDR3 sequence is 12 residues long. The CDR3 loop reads CSTSLGTDTQYF. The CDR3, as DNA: TGCAGTACTAGTTTGGGGACAGATACGCAGTATTTT.

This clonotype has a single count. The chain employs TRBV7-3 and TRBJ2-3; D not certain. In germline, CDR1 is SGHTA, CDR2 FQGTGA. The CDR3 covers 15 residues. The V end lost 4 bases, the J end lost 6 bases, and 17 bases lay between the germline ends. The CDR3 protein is CASSSRNSITDTQYF. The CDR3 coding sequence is TGTGCCAGCAGCTCCCGGAACAGCATCACTGATACGCAGTATTTT.

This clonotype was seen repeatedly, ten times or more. CDR3 residues: CASSQDGDTEAFF. DNA of the CDR3: TGTGCCAGCTCACAGGACGGTGACACTGAAGCTTTCTTT. The chain is built from TRBV18 and TRBJ1-1; no clear D. The CDR3 totals 13 residues. V was cut by 4 bases and J by 3 bases, with 9 bases left in between. Germline loops: CDR1 KGHSH, CDR2 LQKENI.

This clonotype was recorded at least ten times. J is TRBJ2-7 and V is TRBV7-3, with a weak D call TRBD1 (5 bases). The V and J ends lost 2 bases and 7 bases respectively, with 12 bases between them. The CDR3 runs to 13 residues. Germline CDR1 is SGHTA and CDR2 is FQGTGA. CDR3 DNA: TGTGCCAGCAGCTTAGGGGCGGAGTCGGAGCAGTACTTC. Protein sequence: CASSLGAESEQYF.

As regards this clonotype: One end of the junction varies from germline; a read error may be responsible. The CDR3 protein is CTSSQGLDTEAFF. The DNA of the CDR3 is TGTACCAGCAGCCAAGGACTTGACACTGAAGCTTTCTTT. The chain joins TRBV3-1 to TRBJ1-1; D gene unclear. CDR1 and CDR2 from the germline V gene are LGHDT and YNNKEL (reference sequence). This CDR3 has 13 amino acids.

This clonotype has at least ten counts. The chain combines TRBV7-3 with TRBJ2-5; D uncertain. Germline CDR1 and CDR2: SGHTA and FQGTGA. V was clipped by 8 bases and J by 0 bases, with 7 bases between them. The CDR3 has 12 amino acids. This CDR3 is CASSGDQETQYF. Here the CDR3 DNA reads TGTGCCAGCTCGGGTGACCAAGAGACCCAGTACTTC.

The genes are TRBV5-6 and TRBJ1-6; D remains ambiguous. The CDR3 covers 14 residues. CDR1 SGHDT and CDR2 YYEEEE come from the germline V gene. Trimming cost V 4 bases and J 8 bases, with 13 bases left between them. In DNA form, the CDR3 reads TGTGCCAGCAGCCGGACGAGGGCTGATTCACCCCTCCACTTT. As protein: CASSRTRADSPLHF.

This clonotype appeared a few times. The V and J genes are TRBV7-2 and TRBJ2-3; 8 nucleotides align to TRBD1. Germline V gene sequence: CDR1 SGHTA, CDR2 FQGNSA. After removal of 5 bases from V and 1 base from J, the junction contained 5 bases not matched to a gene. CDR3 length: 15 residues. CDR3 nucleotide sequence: TGTGCCAGCAGCAAGGACAGGGCGGGCACAGATACGCAGTATTTT. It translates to CASSKDRAGTDTQYF.

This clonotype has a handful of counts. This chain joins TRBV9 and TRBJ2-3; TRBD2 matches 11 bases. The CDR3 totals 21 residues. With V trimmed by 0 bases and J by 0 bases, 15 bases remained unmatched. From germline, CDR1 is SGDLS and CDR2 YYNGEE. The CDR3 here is CASSVALSPSGGPPSTDTQYF. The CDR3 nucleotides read TGTGCCAGCAGCGTAGCCCTCTCTCCTAGCGGGGGGCCTCCTAGCACAGATACGCAGTATTTT.

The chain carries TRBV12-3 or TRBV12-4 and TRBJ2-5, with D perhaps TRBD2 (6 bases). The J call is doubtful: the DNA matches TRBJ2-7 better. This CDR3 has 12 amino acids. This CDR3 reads CASSFFGGEQYF. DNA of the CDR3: TGTGCCAGCAGTTTCTTCGGGGGCGAGCAGTACTTC.

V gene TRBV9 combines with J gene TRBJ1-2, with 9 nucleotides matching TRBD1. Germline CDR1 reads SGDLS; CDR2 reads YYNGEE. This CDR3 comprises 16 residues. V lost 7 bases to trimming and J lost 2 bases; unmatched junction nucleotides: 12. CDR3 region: CASRGGAGTGNYGYTF. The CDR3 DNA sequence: TGTGCCAGCCGTGGAGGAGCGGGGACAGGGAACTATGGCTACACCTTC.

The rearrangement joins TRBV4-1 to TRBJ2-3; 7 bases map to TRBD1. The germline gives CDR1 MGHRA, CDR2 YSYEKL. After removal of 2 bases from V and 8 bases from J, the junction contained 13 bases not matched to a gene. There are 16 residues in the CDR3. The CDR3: CASSQLGGISERTQYF. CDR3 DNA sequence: TGCGCCAGCAGCCAACTAGGGGGCATCTCAGAGCGTACGCAGTATTTT.